This TCR beta chain was recorded in a study of cytomegalovirus exposure and HLA in healthy donors. At the level of the study: As an earlier analysis found, roughly 180 million T cells yielded over 95 million unique TCR beta sequences. General study results and limits: Later on, an analysis showed TCR association rates differing by HLA locus, with DRB1 the most and HLA-C the fewest. Associated with cytomegalovirus, according to the listing, were approximately 160 TCR beta chains. A prior analysis recorded that most TCR beta V segments were productive about 87% or about 30% of the time.

This CDR3 contains 16 residues. J gave up 5 bases and V 4 bases, and 11 bases lay outside the gene matches. Per the germline V gene, CDR1 is MNHNY and CDR2 is SVGAGI (reference sequence). The PCR employed 60 Vbeta primers together with 13 Jbeta primers. TCRdb's copy holds only in-frame clones and misses some; the assay was immunoSEQ multiplex PCR. The table records fewer than 90,000 clones, roughly 80% of them present only once. On this clone itself: Its antigen is undetermined.

Sequenced input: PBMCs. V usage is TRBV6-6 and J usage is TRBJ2-3, with 8 positions matching TRBD2. This receptor was identified in a man between 25 and 39 years old in good health and CMV-seropositive. This CDR3 is CASSSPSAGGRDTQYF. The CDR3 bases are TGTGCCAGCAGTTCCCCTTCGGCGGGGGGCAGAGATACGCAGTATTTT.